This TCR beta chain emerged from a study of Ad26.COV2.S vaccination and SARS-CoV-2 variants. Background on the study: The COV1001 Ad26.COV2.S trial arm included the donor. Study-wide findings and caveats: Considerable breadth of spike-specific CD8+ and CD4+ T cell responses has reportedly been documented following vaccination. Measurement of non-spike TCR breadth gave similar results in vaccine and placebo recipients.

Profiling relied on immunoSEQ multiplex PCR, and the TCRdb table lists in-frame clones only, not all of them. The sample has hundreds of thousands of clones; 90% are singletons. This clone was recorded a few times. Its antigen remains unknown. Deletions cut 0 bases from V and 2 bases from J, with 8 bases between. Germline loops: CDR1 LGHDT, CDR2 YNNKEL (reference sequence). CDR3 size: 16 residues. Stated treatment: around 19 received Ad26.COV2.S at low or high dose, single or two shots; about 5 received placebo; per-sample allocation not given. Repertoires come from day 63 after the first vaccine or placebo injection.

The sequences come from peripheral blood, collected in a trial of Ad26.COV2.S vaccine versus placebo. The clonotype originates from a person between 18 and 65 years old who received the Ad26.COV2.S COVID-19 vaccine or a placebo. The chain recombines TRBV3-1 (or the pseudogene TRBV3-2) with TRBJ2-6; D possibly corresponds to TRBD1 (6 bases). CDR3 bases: TGTGCCAGCAGCCAAGAAGGGGGAACTGGGGCCAACGTCCTGACTTTC. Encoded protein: CASSQEGGTGANVLTF.